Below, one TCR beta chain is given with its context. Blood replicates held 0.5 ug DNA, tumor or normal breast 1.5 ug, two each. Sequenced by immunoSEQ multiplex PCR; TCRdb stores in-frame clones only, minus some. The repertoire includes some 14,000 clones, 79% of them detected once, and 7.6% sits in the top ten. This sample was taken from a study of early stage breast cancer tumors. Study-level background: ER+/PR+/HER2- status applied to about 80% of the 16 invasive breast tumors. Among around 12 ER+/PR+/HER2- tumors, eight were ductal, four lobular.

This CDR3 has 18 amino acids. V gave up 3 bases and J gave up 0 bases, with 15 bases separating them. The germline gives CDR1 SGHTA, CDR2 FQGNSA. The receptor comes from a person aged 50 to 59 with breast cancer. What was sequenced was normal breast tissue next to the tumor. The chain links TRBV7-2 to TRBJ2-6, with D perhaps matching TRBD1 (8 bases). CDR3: CASSFTGGGRSGANVLTF. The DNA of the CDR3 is TGTGCCAGCAGCTTTACAGGGGGGGGACGCTCTGGGGCCAACGTCCTGACTTTC.